Listed here is a single T cell receptor (beta chain). Newly diagnosed hyperthyroidism patients aged 18 to 65 years had disease lasting under 2 months. The authors obtained PBMCs from roughly 10 ml of fresh peripheral blood. This specimen comes from a study of T cells in Graves' hyperthyroidism and ophthalmopathy. Amplification of TCR beta CDR3 regions was performed using RNA transcripts as template. With the HTBI primer set, the TCR CDR3 went through a first round of RT-PCR. Via MiXCR, TCRdb re-called the multiplex PCR reads, giving one row per CDR3 protein. The data show 600,000 to 750,000 distinct CDR3 sequences, around 16% seen once. Germline trimming cut 11 bases from V and 8 bases from J; bases unmatched to any gene: 8. Per the germline V gene, CDR1 is WNHNN and CDR2 is SYGVQD (reference sequence). This CDR3 contains 14 residues.

Sequencing input: blood. This TCR derives from a man aged 45-60 years with Graves' hyperthyroidism. V is TRBV10-1 and J is TRBJ2-1, with 14 bases fitting TRBD2. CDR3 region: CAAGTSGSIDEQFF. The CDR3 coding sequence is TGCGCCGCGGGGACTAGCGGGAGTATCGATGAGCAGTTCTTC.